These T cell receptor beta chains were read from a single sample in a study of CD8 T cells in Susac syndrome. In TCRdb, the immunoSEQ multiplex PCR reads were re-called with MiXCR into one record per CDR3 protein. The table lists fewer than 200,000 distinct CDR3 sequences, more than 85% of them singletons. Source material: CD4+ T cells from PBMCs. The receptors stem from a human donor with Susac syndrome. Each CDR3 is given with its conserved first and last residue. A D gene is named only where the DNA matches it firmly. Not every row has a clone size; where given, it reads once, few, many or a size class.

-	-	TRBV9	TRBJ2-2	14	TGTGCCAGCAGGCAGTTCAGGGACACCGGGGAGCTGTTTTTT	CASRQFRDTGELFF
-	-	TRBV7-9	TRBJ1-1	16	TGTGCCAGCATCCCCCCTGGGGGGGCAAGTGGGACTGAAGCTTTCTTT	CASIPPGGASGTEAFF
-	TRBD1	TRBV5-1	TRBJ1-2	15	TGCGCCAGCAGCTTGGGGGACAGGGGACAGAGAGGCTACACCTTC	CASSLGDRGQRGYTF
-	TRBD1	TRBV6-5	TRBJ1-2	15	TGTGCCAGCAGCCCGGGACAGGGGTACGGCTATGGCTACACCTTC	CASSPGQGYGYGYTF
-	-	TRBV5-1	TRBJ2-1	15	TGCGCCAGCAGCTTGGGCGCGGGGAAACACAATGAGCAGTTCTTC	CASSLGAGKHNEQFF
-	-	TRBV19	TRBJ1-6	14	TGTGCCAGTAGTACAAAGGGGAGTCGCTCACCCCTCCACTTT	CASSTKGSRSPLHF
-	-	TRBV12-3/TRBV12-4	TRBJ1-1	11	TGTGCCAGCAGTTTGGGCGGACAAGCTTTCTTT	CASSLGGQAFF
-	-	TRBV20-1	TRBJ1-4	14	TGCAGTGCGAAAGGTGGGGGGGCAAATGAAAAACTGTTTTTT	CSAKGGGANEKLFF
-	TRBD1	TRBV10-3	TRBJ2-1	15	TGTGCCATCAGTGGACAGGGGCCTTCCTACAATGAGCAGTTCTTC	CAISGQGPSYNEQFF
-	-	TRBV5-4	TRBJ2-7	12	TGTGCCAGCAGCATCGACAGCTACGAGCAGTACTTC	CASSIDSYEQYF
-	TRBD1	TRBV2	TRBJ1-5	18	TGTGCCAGCAGGAGGGCATTCAGGGGGCATGGTGGCAATCAGCCCCAGCATTTT	CASRRAFRGHGGNQPQHF
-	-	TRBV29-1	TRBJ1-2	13	TGCAGCGTACTGCAGGGGACCGACTATGGCTACACCTTC	CSVLQGTDYGYTF
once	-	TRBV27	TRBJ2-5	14	TGTGCCAGCAGTTCCAACAACCGCAAAGAGACCCAGTACTTC	CASSSNNRKETQYF
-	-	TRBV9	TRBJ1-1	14	TGTGCCAGCAGCGTGGTGGGGGCTTACACTGAAGCTTTCTTT	CASSVVGAYTEAFF
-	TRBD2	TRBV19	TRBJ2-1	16	TGTGCCAGTACTAACGGGGGACTAGCGGGGTACAATGAGCAGTTCTTC	CASTNGGLAGYNEQFF
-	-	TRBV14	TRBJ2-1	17	TGTGCCAGCAGCCAAGTATGGAAAGGCGAGGGCCTCAATGAGCAGTTCTTC	CASSQVWKGEGLNEQFF
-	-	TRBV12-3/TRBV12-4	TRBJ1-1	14	TGTGCCAGCAGTCCTGGACACAAGAACACTGAAGCTTTCTTT	CASSPGHKNTEAFF
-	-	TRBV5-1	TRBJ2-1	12	TGCGCCAGCAGTGACGTACAGGGATCTCTGTTCTTC	CASSDVQGSLFF
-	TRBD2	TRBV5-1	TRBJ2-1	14	TGCGCCAGCAGCTTGGAACTAGCGGGAGGAAGGCAGTTCTTC	CASSLELAGGRQFF
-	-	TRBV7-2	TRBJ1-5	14	TGTGCCAGCAGCCGGGCGTGGGTCAATCAGCCCCAGCATTTT	CASSRAWVNQPQHF
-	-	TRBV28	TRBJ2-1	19	TGTGCCAGCAGTTTACTCCTTAGACTCAGCGGAACCTCCTACAATGAGCAGTTCTTC	CASSLLLRLSGTSYNEQFF
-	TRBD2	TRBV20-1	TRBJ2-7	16	TGCAGTGCTAGAGCCCCCCTTAGCGGGAGAAGCCACGAGCAGTACTTC	CSARAPLSGRSHEQYF
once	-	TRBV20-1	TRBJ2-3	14	TGCAGTGCTAGCGAGGGGGGCCCCACAGATACGCAGTATTTT	CSASEGGPTDTQYF
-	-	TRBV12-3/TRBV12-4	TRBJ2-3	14	TGTGCCAGCAGTTTGTCGGGGAGGACAGATACGCAGTATTTT	CASSLSGRTDTQYF
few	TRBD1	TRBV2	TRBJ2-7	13	TGTGCCAGCGCCGGGACAGACTCCTACGAGCAGTACTTC	CASAGTDSYEQYF
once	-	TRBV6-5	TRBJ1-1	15	TGTGCCAGCAGTTACTCGGCCAGAATGAACACTGAAGCTTTCTTT	CASSYSARMNTEAFF
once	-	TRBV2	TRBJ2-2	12	TGTGCCAGCAGGACCCTAGGCGGGGAGCTGTTTTTT	CASRTLGGELFF
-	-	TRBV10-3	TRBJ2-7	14	TGTGCCATCACCGAGGGGACCGGTCCCTACGAGCAGTACTTC	CAITEGTGPYEQYF
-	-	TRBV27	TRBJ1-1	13	TGTGCCACCAGGTGGGGGTTTGACACTGAAGCTTTCTTT	CATRWGFDTEAFF
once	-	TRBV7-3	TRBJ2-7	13	TGTGCCAGCAGCCCGAACCAGGGTAACGAGCAGTACTTC	CASSPNQGNEQYF
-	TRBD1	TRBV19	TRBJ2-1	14	TGTGCCAGTAGTAGGACAGGGGAATTCACTGAGCAGTTCTTC	CASSRTGEFTEQFF
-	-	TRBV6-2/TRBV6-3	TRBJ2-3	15	TGTGCCAGCAGTTACGAAACAGGGAGCACAGATACGCAGTATTTT	CASSYETGSTDTQYF
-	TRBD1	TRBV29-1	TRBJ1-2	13	TGCAGCGCATGGGACAGGGGGTTTTATGGCTACACCTTC	CSAWDRGFYGYTF
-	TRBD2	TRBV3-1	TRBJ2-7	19	TGTGCCAGCAGCCGCCGATCGGGACTAGCGGGAGTTTTGGGAGACGAGCAGTACTTC	CASSRRSGLAGVLGDEQYF
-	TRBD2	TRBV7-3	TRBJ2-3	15	TGTGCCAGCAGCCCTACAGCGGGGGGCCCAGATACGCAGTATTTT	CASSPTAGGPDTQYF
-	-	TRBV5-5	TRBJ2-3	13	TGTGCCAGCAGCGCATTCCCGGAAGATACGCAGTATTTT	CASSAFPEDTQYF